A selection of T cell receptor beta chains follows, all from one sample in a study of regulatory T cells in long-lasting Graves disease. In TCRdb, the multiplex PCR reads were re-called with MiXCR into one record per CDR3 protein. In the table there are 700,000 or so distinct CDR3 sequences, 25% to 30% of which are singletons. Source: peripheral blood mononuclear cells (PBMCs), taken when the disease was refractory, from a patient treated with antithyroid drugs. The receptors come from a female donor with Graves disease. Both conserved end residues are part of each CDR3. Fields, in order: D gene, V gene, clone size, J gene, CDR3 DNA, CDR3 protein. The D gene is left open where the match is weak. Size is stated for part of the rows, as once, few or many counts, or as a class when the clone is expanded.

-	TRBV2	-	TRBJ2-7	TGTGCCAGCAGTGCGATGGGATGGATCGAGCAGTACTTC	CASSAMGWIEQYF
TRBD1	TRBV2	-	TRBJ1-6	TGTGCCAGCAGCTACAGGGGCCGGGAGGGTAATTCACCTCTCCACTTT	CASSYRGREGNSPLHF
TRBD1	TRBV2	many	TRBJ1-1	TGTGCCAGCAGACCCGGGACAGTGAACACTGAAGCTTTCTTT	CASRPGTVNTEAFF
-	TRBV3-1	-	TRBJ2-3	TGTGCCAGCAGCCAAGAGGTTGTGGCTACGCAGTATTTT	CASSQEVVATQYF
TRBD2	TRBV7-2	many	TRBJ2-5	TGTGCCAGCAGCTTAAATGGACTAGCGGGACAAGAGACCCAGTACTTC	CASSLNGLAGQETQYF
-	TRBV2	many	TRBJ1-1	TGTGCCAGCAGTGAAGGGGGGTTTGGTGAAGCTTTCTTT	CASSEGGFGEAFF
-	TRBV28	few	TRBJ1-3	TGTGCCAGCAGTCTCAGGGTCTCTGGAAACACCATATATTTT	CASSLRVSGNTIYF
TRBD2	TRBV6-1	-	TRBJ2-7	TGTGCCAGCAGACCTACTAGCGGGAGAGTCTACGAGCAGTACTTC	CASRPTSGRVYEQYF
-	TRBV3-1	few	TRBJ2-7	TGTGCCAGCAGCCAAGATAGCCCGCCCTACGAGCAGTACTTC	CASSQDSPPYEQYF
-	TRBV29-1	-	TRBJ1-5	TGCAGCGTTGAAGGGGGACCGGGCAATCAGCCCCAGCATTTT	CSVEGGPGNQPQHF
-	TRBV5-1	once	TRBJ1-2	TGCGCCAGCAGCCCGGCCTTAACGGCCATAGGAGGAGGCTACACCTTC	CASSPALTAIGGGYTF
TRBD1	TRBV28	-	TRBJ1-6	TGTGCCAGCAGTAGCCGTGTCGGGACAGGGGGCTTTTCACCCCTCCACTTT	CASSSRVGTGGFSPLHF
-	TRBV5-1	-	TRBJ1-2	TGCGCCAGCAGCTTGGCCTTGGGACGGAAGGATGGCTACACCTTC	CASSLALGRKDGYTF
-	TRBV20-1	-	TRBJ2-7	TGCAGTGCTATCAAGGCAGGTCAAACCTACGAGCAGTACTTC	CSAIKAGQTYEQYF
-	TRBV3-1	-	TRBJ1-5	TGTGCCAGCAGCCAAGCCGGAGGATATAGCAATCAGCCCCAGCATTTT	CASSQAGGYSNQPQHF
-	TRBV12-3/TRBV12-4	many	TRBJ1-2	TGTGCCAGCAGTTTAGCCAGAAGGGGGGACTATGGCTACACCTTC	CASSLARRGDYGYTF
-	TRBV5-1	-	TRBJ1-2	TGCGCCAGCAGCTTGGATCTAGGGACCCGGAGGGGCTACACCTTC	CASSLDLGTRRGYTF
-	TRBV27	-	TRBJ1-6	TGTGCCAGCAGTTTAATAGGGGGGACCTCACCCCTCCACTTT	CASSLIGGTSPLHF
-	TRBV7-9	few	TRBJ1-2	TGTGCCAGCAGCTTAGATTCAGGGCTCTATGGCTACACCTTC	CASSLDSGLYGYTF
-	TRBV3-1	once	TRBJ1-5	TGTGCCAGCAGCCAATCCGGACAGAGAAATCAGCCCCAGCATTTT	CASSQSGQRNQPQHF
-	TRBV12-3/TRBV12-4	few	TRBJ2-5	TGTGCCAGCAGTTTGAGTCCCTACCAAGAGACCCAGTACTTC	CASSLSPYQETQYF
TRBD1	TRBV19	-	TRBJ1-4	TGTGCCAGTAGGGGACAGGGAGGATCTAAACTGTTTTTT	CASRGQGGSKLFF
-	TRBV11-2	few	TRBJ2-5	TGTGCCAGCAGCTTAGAACTGGGGGTGACCCAGTACTTC	CASSLELGVTQYF
-	TRBV19	-	TRBJ2-7	TGTGCCAGTAGTATCGGAGGAGGGAACGAGCAGTACTTC	CASSIGGGNEQYF
-	TRBV13	-	TRBJ1-1	TGTGCCAGCAGTCGTCGAACAGGTCCGCCGTTTGAAGCTTTCTTT	CASSRRTGPPFEAFF
-	TRBV18	few	TRBJ2-4	TGTGCCAGCTCACGCGAGCCGGCGGTAGGAAACATTCAGTACTTC	CASSREPAVGNIQYF
-	TRBV18	few	TRBJ1-1	TGTGCCAGCTCACCCGCACAGGGAGGAGGAACTGAAGCTTTCTTT	CASSPAQGGGTEAFF
TRBD2	TRBV6-1	-	TRBJ2-1	TGTGCCAGCAGGGCCCCGACTAGCGGGGCCTACAATGAGCAGTTCTTC	CASRAPTSGAYNEQFF
-	TRBV30	once	TRBJ2-2	TGTGCCTGGACCGGGGAGCTGTTTTTT	CAWTGELFF
-	TRBV19	-	TRBJ1-2	TGTGCCAGTACCCAAGTTCAGGGCGGCTATGGCTACACCTTC	CASTQVQGGYGYTF
-	TRBV6-1	few	TRBJ2-7	TGTGCCAGCAGCCCAAGTCTAGGGACCGGGCGGGCCGAGCAGTACTTC	CASSPSLGTGRAEQYF
-	TRBV20-1	many	TRBJ2-7	TGCAGTGCTAGAGTCGGGGTTCTATCATACGAGCAGTACTTC	CSARVGVLSYEQYF
TRBD2	TRBV19	-	TRBJ2-7	TGTGCCAGTAGCCACGGACTAGCGGGTTCCTACGAGCAGTACTTC	CASSHGLAGSYEQYF
-	TRBV7-9	-	TRBJ1-1	TGTGCCAGCAGCCTTAGCCCCTCGAGGCGGATGAACACTGAAGCTTTCTTT	CASSLSPSRRMNTEAFF
-	TRBV3-1	-	TRBJ1-6	TGTGCCAGCAGCCAAGGACGCGCTTATAATTCACCCCTCCACTTT	CASSQGRAYNSPLHF
-	TRBV9	-	TRBJ1-2	TGTGCCAGCAGCGCCAGGCCCGGTGATAGTGTTTATGGCTACACCTTC	CASSARPGDSVYGYTF